Listed here is a single TCR beta chain. No antigen is known for it. Per the germline V gene, CDR1 is SGDLS and CDR2 is YYNGEE. Germline trimming cut 0 bases from V and 9 bases from J; bases unmatched to any gene: 7. This CDR3 spans 14 amino acids. UMIs and a universal primer site were added when TCR cDNA was made by 5'RACE template switching. TCRdb analysed the 5' RACE reads with MiXCR anew, one entry per CDR3 protein. The data hold some 240,000 distinct CDR3 sequences, with roughly 5.2% observed a single time. The data belong to a study of T cells after yellow fever vaccination. As for the study in general: Fractions low in cell number were prepared with SMART-Seq v4 Ultra Low Input.

Overall study results and limits: A small proportion of clonotypes was detected in both the CD4 and CD8 compartments. A large majority of primary-vaccination clones showed up again after the booster (about 97% CD4, around 90% CD8).

This chain links TRBV9 with TRBJ2-3, with 7 positions matching TRBD1. This receptor was identified in a man between 18 and 29 years old who received the YFV17D yellow fever vaccine. The source was CD4+ T cells sorted from PBMCs, collected on the day of the yellow fever booster vaccination. The CDR3 DNA reads TGTGCCAGCAGCGTAGCTAACAGGGGAAGCACGCAGTATTTT. It translates to CASSVANRGSTQYF.